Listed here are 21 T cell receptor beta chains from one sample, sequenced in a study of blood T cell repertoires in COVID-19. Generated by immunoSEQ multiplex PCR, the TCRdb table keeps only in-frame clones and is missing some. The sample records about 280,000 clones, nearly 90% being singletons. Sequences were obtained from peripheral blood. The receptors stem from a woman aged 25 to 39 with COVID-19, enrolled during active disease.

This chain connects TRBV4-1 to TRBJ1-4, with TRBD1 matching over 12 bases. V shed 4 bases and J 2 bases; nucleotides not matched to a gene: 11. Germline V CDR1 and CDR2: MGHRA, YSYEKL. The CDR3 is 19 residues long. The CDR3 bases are TGCGCCAGCAGCCTGTTCGGGACAGGGGGCCCTGCTACTAATGAAAAACTGTTTTTT. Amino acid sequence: CASSLFGTGGPATNEKLFF.

CDR3 loop: CASSRIIGRGASYNEQFF. CDR3 bases: TGTGCCAGCAGCCGCATCATCGGGCGGGGGGCCTCCTACAATGAGCAGTTCTTC. The chain carries TRBV3-1 (or the pseudogene TRBV3-2) and TRBJ2-1, with 8 bases that match TRBD2. Germline loops: CDR1 LGHDT, CDR2 YNNKEL (reference sequence). Unmatched junction bases numbered 11, after V lost 4 bases and J lost 0 bases. This CDR3 is built from 18 residues.

The CDR3 DNA reads as TGTGCCAGTAGTCTCTCGGGGTTTGGGCCCTCAAGCTCCTATAATTCACCCCTCCACTTT. As protein: CASSLSGFGPSSSYNSPLHF. This rearrangement joins TRBV19 to TRBJ1-6, with D unresolved. Germline-derived CDR1 and CDR2 are LNHDA and SQIVND (reference sequence). The V gene lost 5 bases and the J gene lost 0 bases, with 23 bases spanning the gap. The CDR3 runs to 20 residues.

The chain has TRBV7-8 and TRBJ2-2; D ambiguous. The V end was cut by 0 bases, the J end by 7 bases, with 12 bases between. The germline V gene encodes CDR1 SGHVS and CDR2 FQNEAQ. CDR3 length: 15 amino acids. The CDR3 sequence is CASSLARSTVGELFF. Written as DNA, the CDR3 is TGTGCCAGCAGCTTAGCCAGGTCGACGGTCGGGGAGCTGTTTTTT. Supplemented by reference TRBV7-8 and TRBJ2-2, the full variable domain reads GAGVSQSPRYKVAKRGQDVALRCDPISGHVSLFWYQQALGQGPEFLTYFQNEAQLDKSGLPSDRFFAERPEGSVSTLKIQRTQQEDSAVYLCASSLARSTVGELFFGEGSRLTVL.

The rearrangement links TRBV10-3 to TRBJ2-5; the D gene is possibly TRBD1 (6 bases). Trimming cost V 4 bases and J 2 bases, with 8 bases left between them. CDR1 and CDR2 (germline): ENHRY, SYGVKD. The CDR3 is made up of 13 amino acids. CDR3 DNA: TGTGCCATCAGTGGGACAGTTCAAGAGACCCAGTACTTC. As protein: CAISGTVQETQYF.

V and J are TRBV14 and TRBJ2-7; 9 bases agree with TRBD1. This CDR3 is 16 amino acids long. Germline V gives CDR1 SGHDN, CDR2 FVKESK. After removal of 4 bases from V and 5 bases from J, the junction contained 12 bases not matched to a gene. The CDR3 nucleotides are TGTGCCAGCAGCCTCCAGAGGGGGACAGGGAAGGACGAGCAGTACTTC. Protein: CASSLQRGTGKDEQYF.

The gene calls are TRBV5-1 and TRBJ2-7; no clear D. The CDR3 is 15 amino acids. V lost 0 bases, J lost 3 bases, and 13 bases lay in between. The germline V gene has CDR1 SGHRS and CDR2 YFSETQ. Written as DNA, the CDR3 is TGCGCCAGCAGCTTGGGGCTGACTGGAGACTACGAGCAGTACTTC. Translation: CASSLGLTGDYEQYF.

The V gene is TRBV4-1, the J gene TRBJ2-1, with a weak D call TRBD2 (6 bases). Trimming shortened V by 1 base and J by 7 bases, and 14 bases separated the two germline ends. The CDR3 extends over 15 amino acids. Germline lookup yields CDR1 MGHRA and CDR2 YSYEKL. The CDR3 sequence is CASSQVHSRGNEQFF. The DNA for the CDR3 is TGCGCCAGCAGCCAAGTACACAGCCGGGGGAATGAGCAGTTCTTC.

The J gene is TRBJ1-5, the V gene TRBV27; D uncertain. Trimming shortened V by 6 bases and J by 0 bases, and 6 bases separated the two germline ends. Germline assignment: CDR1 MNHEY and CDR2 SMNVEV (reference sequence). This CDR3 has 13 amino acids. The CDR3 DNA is TGTGCCAGCAGATGGGCTAGCAATCAGCCCCAGCATTTT. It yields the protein CASRWASNQPQHF.

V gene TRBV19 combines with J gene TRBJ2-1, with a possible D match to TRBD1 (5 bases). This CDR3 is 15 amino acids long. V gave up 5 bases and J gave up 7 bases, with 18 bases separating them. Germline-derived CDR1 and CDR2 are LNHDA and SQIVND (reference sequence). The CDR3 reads CASSPWSGRSNEQFF. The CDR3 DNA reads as TGTGCCAGTAGTCCGTGGTCAGGGCGGTCGAATGAGCAGTTCTTC.

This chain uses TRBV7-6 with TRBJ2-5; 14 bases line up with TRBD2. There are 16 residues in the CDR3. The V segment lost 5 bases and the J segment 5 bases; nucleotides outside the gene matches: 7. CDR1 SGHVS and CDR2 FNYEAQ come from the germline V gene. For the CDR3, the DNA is TGTGCCAGCAGCCTCGGGACTAGCGGGGGTTTTGAGACCCAGTACTTC. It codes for CASSLGTSGGFETQYF.

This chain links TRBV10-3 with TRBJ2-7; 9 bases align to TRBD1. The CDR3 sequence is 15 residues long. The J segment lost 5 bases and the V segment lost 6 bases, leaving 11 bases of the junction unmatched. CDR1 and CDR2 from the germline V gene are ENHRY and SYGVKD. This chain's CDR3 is CAIRGPGQGINEQYF. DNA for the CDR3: TGTGCCATCAGGGGCCCGGGACAGGGCATCAACGAGCAGTACTTC.

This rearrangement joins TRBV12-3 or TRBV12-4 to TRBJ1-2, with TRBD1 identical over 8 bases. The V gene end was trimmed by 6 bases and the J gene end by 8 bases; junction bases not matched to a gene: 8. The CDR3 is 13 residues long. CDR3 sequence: CASSLTGGLGYTF. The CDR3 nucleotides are TGTGCCAGCAGCCTAACAGGGGGGCTCGGCTACACCTTC.

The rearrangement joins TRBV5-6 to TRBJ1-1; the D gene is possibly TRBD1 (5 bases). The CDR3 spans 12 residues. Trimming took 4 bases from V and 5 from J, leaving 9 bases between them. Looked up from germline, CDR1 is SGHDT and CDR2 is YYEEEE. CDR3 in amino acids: CASSPGRTEAFF. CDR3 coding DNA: TGTGCCAGCAGCCCAGGGAGGACTGAAGCTTTCTTT.

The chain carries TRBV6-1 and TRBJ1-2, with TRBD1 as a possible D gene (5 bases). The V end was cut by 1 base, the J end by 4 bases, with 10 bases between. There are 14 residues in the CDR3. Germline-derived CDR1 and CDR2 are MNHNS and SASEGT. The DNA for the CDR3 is TGTGCCAGCAGTGAAGGGGCAGGGCCCTATGGCTACACCTTC. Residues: CASSEGAGPYGYTF.

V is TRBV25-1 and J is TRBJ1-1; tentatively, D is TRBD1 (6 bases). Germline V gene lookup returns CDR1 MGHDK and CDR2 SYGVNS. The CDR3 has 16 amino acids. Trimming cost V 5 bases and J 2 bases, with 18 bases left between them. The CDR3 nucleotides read TGTGCCAGCAGTTCCCCCAAGGGGGACATAAACACTGAAGCTTTCTTT. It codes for CASSSPKGDINTEAFF.

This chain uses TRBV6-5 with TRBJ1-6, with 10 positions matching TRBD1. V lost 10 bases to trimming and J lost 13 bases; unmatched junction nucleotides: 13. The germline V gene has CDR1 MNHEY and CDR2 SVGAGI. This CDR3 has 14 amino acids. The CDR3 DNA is TGTGCCATCATACCGACAGGGGGCTCCGGCCCCCTCCACTTT. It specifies CAIIPTGGSGPLHF.

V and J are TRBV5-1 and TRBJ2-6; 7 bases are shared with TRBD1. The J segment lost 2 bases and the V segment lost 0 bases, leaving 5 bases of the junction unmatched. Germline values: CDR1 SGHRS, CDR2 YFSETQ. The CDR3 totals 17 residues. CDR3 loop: CASSLEGQGAGANVLTF. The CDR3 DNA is TGCGCCAGCAGCTTGGAAGGGCAGGGGGCTGGGGCCAACGTCCTGACTTTC.

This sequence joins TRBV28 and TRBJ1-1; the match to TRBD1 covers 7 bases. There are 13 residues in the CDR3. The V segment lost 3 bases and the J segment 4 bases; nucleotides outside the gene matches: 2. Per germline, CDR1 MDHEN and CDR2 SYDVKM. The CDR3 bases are TGTGCCAGCAGTTTGGGGACAGCCACTGAAGCTTTCTTT. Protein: CASSLGTATEAFF.

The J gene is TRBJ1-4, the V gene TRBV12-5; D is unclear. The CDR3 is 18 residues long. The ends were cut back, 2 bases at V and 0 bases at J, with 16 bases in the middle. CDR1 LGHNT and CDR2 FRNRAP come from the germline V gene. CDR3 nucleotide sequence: TGTGCTAGTGGTTTGTCTATAACTTCTTATGCAACTAATGAAAAACTGTTTTTT. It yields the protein CASGLSITSYATNEKLFF.

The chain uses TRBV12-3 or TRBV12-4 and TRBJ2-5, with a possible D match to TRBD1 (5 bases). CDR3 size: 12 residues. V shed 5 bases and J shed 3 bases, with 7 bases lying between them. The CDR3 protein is CASSNRKETQYF. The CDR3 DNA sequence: TGTGCCAGCAGTAACAGGAAAGAGACCCAGTACTTC.